The 11 T cell receptor beta chains below all came from one sample that was sequenced in a study of CXCR3-negative and CXCR3-positive naive CD8 T cells. The study made its TRB cDNA libraries by 5' RACE, adding UMI labels. TCRdb reanalyzed the 5' RACE reads and collapses them to one entry per CDR3 protein, without DNA. The data show roughly 30,000 distinct CDR3 sequences, and the top ten clones hold roughly a tenth. Source material: memory CD8+ T cells from blood. The origin of the receptors is a human donor in good health. Some clones in this sample may be carry-over from other donors' samples.

By frequency, this clonotype registers large. This chain links TRBV20-1 with TRBJ1-1; the D gene TCRdb calls, TRBD1, cannot be checked with no DNA. The CDR3 extends over 14 amino acids. Germline CDR1 reads DFQATT; CDR2 reads SNEGSKA (reference sequence). CDR3: CSARDLRGITEAFF.

V is TRBV20-1 and J is TRBJ1-1; the D gene TCRdb calls, TRBD1, cannot be checked with no DNA. This CDR3 comprises 14 residues. Germline V gives CDR1 DFQATT, CDR2 SNEGSKA (reference sequence). CDR3 residues: CSARGDRDNTEAFF.

The rearrangement uses TRBV7-8 and TRBJ2-4; TCRdb lists TRBD2, though no DNA is available to test this call. The germline V gene has CDR1 SGHVS and CDR2 FQNEAQ. CDR3 length equals 17 residues. The chain's CDR3 is CASSLVPLAGRPDIQYF.

The rearrangement links TRBV7-9 to TRBJ1-4; TCRdb proposes TRBD1, but this gene call is untestable without DNA. The germline V gene has CDR1 SEHNR and CDR2 FQNEAQ (reference sequence). This CDR3 has 18 amino acids. Here the CDR3 reads CASSLATQTRGRNEKLFF.

The chain has TRBV28 and TRBJ2-1; absent DNA, TCRdb's TRBD2 call cannot be checked. The length of the CDR3 is 14 residues. Germline V gives CDR1 MDHEN, CDR2 SYDVKM. This chain's CDR3 is CASSYLRVRAEQFF.

CDR3 protein: CASSFSRNTEAFF. This chain links TRBV7-9 with TRBJ1-1. The germline V gene has CDR1 SEHNR and CDR2 FQNEAQ (reference sequence). The CDR3 totals 13 residues.

This sequence joins TRBV29-1 and TRBJ2-6. The germline V gene encodes CDR1 SQVTM and CDR2 ANQGSEA. The CDR3 spans 14 residues. Here the CDR3 reads CSVEGLSGANVLTF.

The rearrangement links TRBV7-2 to TRBJ2-7; TCRdb lists TRBD1, though no DNA is available to test this call. The CDR3 has 14 residues. CDR1 and CDR2 (germline): SGHTA, FQGNSA. The CDR3 loop is CASSPGTGLYEQYF.

The chain combines TRBV29-1 with TRBJ1-2. Per germline, CDR1 SQVTM and CDR2 ANQGSEA. The CDR3 runs to 14 residues. This CDR3 reads CSVPEGGTNYGYTF.

The chain combines TRBV29-1 with TRBJ2-3; with no DNA, the TCRdb D assignment of TRBD1 cannot be verified. The CDR3 totals 14 residues. The germline V gene has CDR1 SQVTM and CDR2 ANQGSEA. CDR3 in amino acids: CSVGDRGRTDTQYF.

Measured by frequency, this clonotype is medium-sized (0.01 to 0.1%). The chain uses TRBV7-2 and TRBJ2-5. Germline V gene data show CDR1 as SGHTA and CDR2 as FQGNSA. CDR3 length: 14 amino acids. The CDR3 spells CASSSSGSGETQYF.